This is a list of T cell receptor beta chains from one sample in a study of cytomegalovirus exposure and HLA in healthy donors. Using immunoSEQ multiplex PCR, the repertoire was profiled, and TCRdb retains in-frame clones only, with some absent. This table holds about 120,000 clones, around 73% found once. The sample consisted of PBMCs. The receptors were sampled from a female donor in good health and CMV-seronegative. The CDR3 runs from the conserved cysteine through the conserved F or W. Each record gives: clone size, J gene, D gene, V gene, CDR3 protein, CDR3 DNA. D genes are given only for firm matches. Only some rows state a clone size, as once, few, many or a class for expanded clones.

size: few
J: TRBJ1-1
D: TRBD1
V: TRBV6-1
CDR3: CASSEDRDTEAFF
DNA: TGTGCCAGCAGTGAGGACAGGGACACTGAAGCTTTCTTT

size: -
J: TRBJ2-3
D: -
V: TRBV27
CDR3: CASSLAGTDTQYF
DNA: TGTGCCAGCAGTTTAGCGGGCACAGATACGCAGTATTTT

size: -
J: TRBJ1-2
D: TRBD1
V: TRBV6-5
CDR3: CASSYSGTDPSYGYTF
DNA: TGTGCCAGCAGTTACTCGGGGACAGACCCCTCCTATGGCTACACCTTC

size: -
J: TRBJ1-5
D: TRBD1
V: TRBV10-3
CDR3: CAISEWGQGNQPQHF
DNA: TGTGCCATCAGTGAGTGGGGACAGGGCAATCAGCCCCAGCATTTT

size: -
J: TRBJ1-1
D: -
V: TRBV6-5
CDR3: CASSYLGAGTEAFF
DNA: TGTGCCAGCAGTTACCTGGGGGCGGGCACTGAAGCTTTCTTT

size: -
J: TRBJ2-5
D: -
V: TRBV5-5
CDR3: CASSFGGFEKTQYF
DNA: TGTGCCAGCAGCTTTGGAGGGTTTGAGAAGACCCAGTACTTC

size: -
J: TRBJ2-5
D: TRBD1
V: TRBV27
CDR3: CASSWRQGWEQYF
DNA: TGTGCCAGCAGTTGGAGACAGGGGTGGGAGCAGTACTTC

size: -
J: TRBJ2-7
D: -
V: TRBV5-1
CDR3: CASSDPRDPHEQYF
DNA: TGCGCCAGCAGCGACCCCAGGGATCCCCACGAGCAGTACTTC

size: -
J: TRBJ1-5
D: TRBD1
V: TRBV19
CDR3: CASSAGSDRGGNQPQHF
DNA: TGTGCCAGTAGTGCCGGATCGGACAGGGGAGGCAATCAGCCCCAGCATTTT

size: -
J: TRBJ2-1
D: TRBD2
V: TRBV5-1
CDR3: CASSPRTSGRRRAEQFF
DNA: TGCGCCAGCAGCCCCCGGACTAGCGGGAGAAGGAGGGCTGAGCAGTTCTTC

size: -
J: TRBJ1-2
D: -
V: TRBV4-3
CDR3: CASSHADSRYYGYTF
DNA: TGCGCCAGCAGCCACGCGGACAGCCGTTACTATGGCTACACCTTC